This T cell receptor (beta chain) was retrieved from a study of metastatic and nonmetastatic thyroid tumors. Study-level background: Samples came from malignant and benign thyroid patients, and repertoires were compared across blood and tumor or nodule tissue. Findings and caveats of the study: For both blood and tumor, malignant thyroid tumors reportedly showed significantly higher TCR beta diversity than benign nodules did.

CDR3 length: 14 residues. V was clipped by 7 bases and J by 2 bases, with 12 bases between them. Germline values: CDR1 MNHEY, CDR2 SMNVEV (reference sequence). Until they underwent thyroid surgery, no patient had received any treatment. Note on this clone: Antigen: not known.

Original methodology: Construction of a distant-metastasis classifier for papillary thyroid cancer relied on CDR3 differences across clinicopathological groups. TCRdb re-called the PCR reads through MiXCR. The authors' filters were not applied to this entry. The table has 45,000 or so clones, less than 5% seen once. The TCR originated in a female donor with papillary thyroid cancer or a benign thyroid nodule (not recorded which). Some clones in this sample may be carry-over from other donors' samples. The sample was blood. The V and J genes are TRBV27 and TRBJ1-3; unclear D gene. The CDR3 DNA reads TGTGCCAGCATGGCGTCAGTTGCTGGAAACACCATATATTTT. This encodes CASMASVAGNTIYF.